The 21 T cell receptor beta chains given below trace back to one sample, sequenced in a study of shared clonotypes between healthy human individuals. Repertoires were generated with immunoSEQ multiplex PCR, while TCRdb's copy carries only in-frame clones and drops some. The table has over 2 million clones, roughly 92% seen once. The specimen sequenced was naive CD4+ T cells from PBMCs. Documented subset: CD45RA+ positively selected. The origin of the receptors is a man between 18 and 29 years old in good health. Some clones in this sample may be carry-over from other donors' samples.

V is TRBV27 and J is TRBJ2-1; 7 bases fit TRBD1. Germline trimming cut 4 bases from V and 10 bases from J; bases unmatched to any gene: 13. CDR1 is MNHEY and CDR2 is SMNVEV in the germline V gene (reference sequence). This CDR3 comprises 15 residues. The CDR3 sequence: CASSSRQGQLGEQFF. The CDR3 DNA is TGTGCCAGCAGTTCCCGACAGGGACAATTAGGAGAGCAGTTCTTC.

This clone was detected a few times. The rearrangement joins TRBV5-1 to TRBJ1-5, with 7 bases lining up with TRBD1. The CDR3 consists of 18 residues. CDR1 is SGHRS and CDR2 is YFSETQ in the germline V gene. V lost 3 bases and J lost 2; bases outside the gene matches: 14. Here the CDR3 reads CASSSGPIGRGGNQPQHF. DNA for the CDR3: TGCGCCAGCAGCTCTGGCCCCATAGGCAGGGGGGGCAATCAGCCCCAGCATTTT.

This CDR3 is CASSLGFLNTEAFF. CDR3 sequence (DNA): TGCGCCAGCAGCCTGGGGTTCTTGAACACTGAAGCTTTCTTT. This chain links TRBV5-1 with TRBJ1-1; no definite D call. CDR3 length: 14 residues. CDR1 is SGHRS, CDR2 YFSETQ, per germline. V was shortened by 4 bases and J by 0 bases, with 10 bases between the two germline ends.

V usage is TRBV30 and J usage is TRBJ2-5; possible D gene TRBD1, 5 bases. The last part of the DNA fits TRBJ2-7 better; the J call may be wrong. The CDR3 sequence is 13 residues long. Germline-derived CDR1 and CDR2 are GTSNPN and SVGIG (reference sequence). The CDR3 bases are TGTGCCTGGAGCCCAGGGCCGTCCTACGAGCAGTACTTC. It encodes CAWSPGPSYEQYF.

The genes are TRBV2 and TRBJ2-2; TRBD1 matches at 9 bases. The CDR3 runs to 15 residues. After removal of 6 bases from V and 5 bases from J, the junction contained 7 bases not matched to a gene. Germline CDR1 and CDR2: SNHLY and FYNNEI. CDR3 sequence reads: CASRSTGGETGELFF. CDR3 bases: TGTGCCAGCAGATCCACAGGGGGCGAGACCGGGGAGCTGTTTTTT. Complete variable domain (other parts from reference TRBV2 and TRBJ2-2): EPEVTQTPSHQVTQMGQEVILRCVPISNHLYFYWYRQILGQKVEFLVSFYNNEISEKSEIFDDQFSVERPDGSNFTLKIRSTKLEDSAMYFCASRSTGGETGELFFGEGSRLTVL.

The rearrangement uses TRBV11-2 and TRBJ2-7, with 8 positions matching TRBD2. Germline CDR1 is SGHAT and CDR2 is FQNNGV. The V and J ends lost 0 bases and 4 bases, in that order; junction bases with no gene match: 11. This CDR3 is built from 17 residues. In nucleotides, the CDR3 is TGTGCCAGCAGCTTAGATCCCCCCAGCGGGAGACGGTACGAGCAGTACTTC. It encodes CASSLDPPSGRRYEQYF.

The V call is TRBV27, the J call TRBJ2-7; the D call may be TRBD1 or TRBD2 (5 bases each). CDR3 size: 15 residues. Trimming removed 6 bases at V and 2 bases at J, with 17 bases between. The germline V gene encodes CDR1 MNHEY and CDR2 SMNVEV (reference sequence). Written as DNA, the CDR3 is TGTGCCAGCAGCCTAAGTGTTGGGGGACCCTACGAGCAGTACTTC. Protein product: CASSLSVGGPYEQYF.

This chain joins TRBV5-5 and TRBJ2-2, with 10 nucleotides matching TRBD1. The CDR3 sequence is 14 residues long. J gave up 6 bases and V 3 bases, and 2 bases lay outside the gene matches. The germline V gene has CDR1 SGHKS and CDR2 YYEKEE (reference sequence). The CDR3 is CASSSTGGAGELFF. DNA of the CDR3: TGTGCCAGCAGCTCGACAGGGGGCGCCGGGGAGCTGTTTTTT.

The chain links TRBV28 to TRBJ2-1; D is uncertain. Germline CDR1 reads MDHEN; CDR2 reads SYDVKM. The V gene lost 7 bases and the J gene lost 5 bases, with 9 bases spanning the gap. This CDR3 is 12 amino acids long. DNA for the CDR3: TGTGCCAGCAAAAGCAGGCACAATGAGCAGTTCTTC. Translation: CASKSRHNEQFF. The entire variable domain, with the rest obtained from reference TRBV28 and TRBJ2-1, is as follows: DVKVTQSSRYLVKRTGEKVFLECVQDMDHENMFWYRQDPGLGLRLIYFSYDVKMKEKGDIPEGYSVSREKKERFSLILESASTNQTSMYLCASKSRHNEQFFGPGTRLTVL.

The chain links TRBV5-1 to TRBJ1-2; unclear D gene. Germline CDR1 and CDR2: SGHRS and YFSETQ. The CDR3 is 15 residues long. Trimming shortened V by 1 base and J by 4 bases, and 14 bases separated the two germline ends. The CDR3 coding sequence is TGCGCCAGCAGCTTGCTGGCCGACCCCGGCTATGGCTACACCTTC. The encoded protein is CASSLLADPGYGYTF.

The chain combines TRBV4-3 with TRBJ1-1; D not certain. The CDR3 sequence is 13 residues long. Germline values: CDR1 LGHNA, CDR2 YSLEER. V was shortened by 3 bases and J by 3 bases, with 8 bases between the two germline ends. The CDR3 region has the DNA TGCGCCAGCAGCCAGCGCTGGGACACTGAAGCTTTCTTT. It is translated as CASSQRWDTEAFF.

This sequence joins TRBV29-1 and TRBJ1-2; no firm D call. Germline CDR1 and CDR2: SQVTM and ANQGSEA. The CDR3 loop spans 12 amino acids. Trimming took 4 bases from V and 3 from J, leaving 9 bases between them. The CDR3, as DNA: TGCAGCGTTGCCGCGTTCGACTATGGCTACACCTTC. It codes for CSVAAFDYGYTF.

The rearrangement links TRBV25-1 to TRBJ2-5, with 9 bases matching TRBD1. Germline V gene lookup returns CDR1 MGHDK and CDR2 SYGVNS. The CDR3 spans 15 residues. The trim removed 1 base at V and 5 bases at J, leaving 5 bases unmatched. The CDR3 DNA sequence: TGTGCCAGCAGTGAATCGGGGACAGGGAAGGAGACCCAGTACTTC. This encodes CASSESGTGKETQYF.

The CDR3 DNA reads as TGTGCCAGCACCTTGGGGGGACTAGCGGGAGACAATGAGCAGTTCTTC. As protein: CASTLGGLAGDNEQFF. The rearrangement joins TRBV28 to TRBJ2-1; TRBD2 matches at 14 bases. Germline V lookup: CDR1 MDHEN, CDR2 SYDVKM. This CDR3 has 16 residues. V lost 7 bases to trimming and J lost 5 bases; unmatched junction nucleotides: 7.

This clone was recorded once. This rearrangement joins TRBV9 to TRBJ1-3; maybe TRBD1 (6 bases). V lost 0 bases, J lost 0 bases, and 10 bases lay in between. Per germline, CDR1 SGDLS and CDR2 YYNGEE. The CDR3 is 16 amino acids. Written as DNA, the CDR3 is TGTGCCAGCAGCGTAGAGACAGGTCACTCTGGAAACACCATATATTTT. Translated: CASSVETGHSGNTIYF.

A word on this clone: Distinct nucleotide sequences in the sample also encode this CDR3. The rearrangement uses TRBV28 and TRBJ1-1, with D hard to call. From germline, CDR1 is MDHEN and CDR2 SYDVKM. CDR3 size: 13 residues. V was trimmed by 1 base and J by 2 bases, leaving 5 bases between them. The CDR3: CASSLYGNTEAFF. As DNA, the CDR3 is TGTGCCAGCAGTTTATATGGCAACACTGAAGCTTTCTTT.

The chain combines TRBV7-2 with TRBJ2-3; TRBD2 agrees at 12 bases. This CDR3 comprises 17 residues. The junction had 6 bases not matched to a gene; V was cut back by 5 bases and J by 0 bases. The germline V gene encodes CDR1 SGHTA and CDR2 FQGNSA. The CDR3 DNA sequence: TGTGCCAGCAGCCCCCATCTAGCGGGAGGGAGCACAGATACGCAGTATTTT. It specifies CASSPHLAGGSTDTQYF.

This clone came up once. Other DNA sequences in this specimen translate into the identical CDR3. The chain uses TRBV28 and TRBJ2-5; D is unclear. Germline V gene sequence: CDR1 MDHEN, CDR2 SYDVKM. The CDR3 runs 12 residues. Trimming shortened V by 4 bases and J by 4 bases, and 7 bases separated the two germline ends. CDR3 protein: CASSSRRETQYF. The CDR3 DNA is TGTGCCAGCAGTTCTAGACGAGAGACCCAGTACTTC.

J is TRBJ2-5 and V is TRBV28; 12 nucleotides align to TRBD2. This CDR3 spans 18 amino acids. In germline, CDR1 is MDHEN, CDR2 SYDVKM. The ends lost 5 bases at V and 4 bases at J; junction bases unmatched: 14. CDR3 sequence: CASSRGPLAGGPGETQYF. The CDR3 region has the DNA TGTGCCAGCAGTAGGGGTCCGCTAGCGGGAGGGCCCGGAGAGACCCAGTACTTC.

The V call is TRBV5-1, the J call TRBJ2-7; 9 nucleotides line up with TRBD2. The V and J ends lost 3 bases and 2 bases, in that order; junction bases with no gene match: 6. This CDR3 region has 15 residues. Germline values: CDR1 SGHRS, CDR2 YFSETQ. The chain's CDR3 is CASSSGSGSAYEQYF. CDR3 DNA sequence: TGCGCCAGCAGCTCGGGTAGCGGGAGCGCCTACGAGCAGTACTTC.

Notes on this clone: Within the sample, other DNA sequences also encode this same CDR3. The chain joins TRBV7-8 to TRBJ1-5; no firm D call. The germline CDR1 and CDR2 sequences are SGHVS and FQNEAQ. This CDR3 is 12 amino acids long. Between the trimmed V and J ends, which lost 0 bases and 6 bases, there was a span of 3 bases. The CDR3 DNA is TGTGCCAGCAGCTTAGCGGGTCAGCCCCAGCATTTT. This gives the protein CASSLAGQPQHF.